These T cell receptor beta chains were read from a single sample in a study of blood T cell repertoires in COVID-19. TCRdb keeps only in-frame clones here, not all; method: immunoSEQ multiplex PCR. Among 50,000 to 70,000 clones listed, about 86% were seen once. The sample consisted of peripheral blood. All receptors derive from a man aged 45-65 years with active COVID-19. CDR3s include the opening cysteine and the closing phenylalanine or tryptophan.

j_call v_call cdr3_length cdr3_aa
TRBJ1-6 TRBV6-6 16 CASSGGQGHYNSPLHF
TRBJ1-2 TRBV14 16 CASSQDGQVAYYGYTF
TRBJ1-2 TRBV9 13 CASSPLGQNGYTF
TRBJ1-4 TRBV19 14 CASSRREPNEKLFF
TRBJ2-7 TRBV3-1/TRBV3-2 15 CASSQRTGSPYEQYF
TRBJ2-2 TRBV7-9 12 CASSREAGELFF
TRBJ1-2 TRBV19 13 CASPQGAGYGYTF
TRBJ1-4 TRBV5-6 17 CASSSLFLGRSNEKLFF
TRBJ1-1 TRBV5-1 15 CASSFSTGGNTEAFF
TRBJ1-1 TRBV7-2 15 CASSLSSLLNTEAFF
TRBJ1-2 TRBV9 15 CASSVVEQGVGGYTF
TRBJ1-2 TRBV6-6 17 CASSQKKGQGINYGYTF
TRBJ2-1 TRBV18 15 CASSPGTSGYNEQFF
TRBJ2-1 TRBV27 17 CASSPTPRGFSYNEQFF
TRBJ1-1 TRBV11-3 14 CASSLDQGGTEAFF
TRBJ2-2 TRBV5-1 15 CASSEDSTNTGELFF
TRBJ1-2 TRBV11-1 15 CASSDITTGGYGYTF
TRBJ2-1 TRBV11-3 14 CASSLAGGFKEQFF
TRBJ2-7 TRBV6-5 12 CAVAGPLYEQYF
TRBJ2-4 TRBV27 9 CASSPRGWF
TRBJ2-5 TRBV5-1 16 CASSRLPGLGVETQYF
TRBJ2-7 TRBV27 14 CATKSGGASYEQYF
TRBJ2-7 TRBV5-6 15 CASSLGLQGRHEQYF
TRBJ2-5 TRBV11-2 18 CASSPGTSGRAGRETQYF
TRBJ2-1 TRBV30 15 CAWSVGTSGRNEQFF
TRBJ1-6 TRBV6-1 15 CASSDTGRYNSPLHF